The present TCR beta chain was sequenced within a study of CD8+CD57+ T cells in acquired aplastic anemia. Whole-study context: The mean DNA yield obtained from sorted CD4+ and CD8+ cells came to roughly 3 ug.

Of note for this clonotype: Its antigen remains unknown.

V lost 5 bases, J lost 4 bases, and 6 bases stayed unmatched. CDR3 length: 15 residues. Germline V gives CDR1 SGHTA, CDR2 FQGTGA. Regarding the study as a whole: Patients and controls turned out to have twenty-nine CD8+ CDR3 sequences in common.

CDR3 and TCR beta VDJ profiling relied on a genomic DNA template. TCRdb recomputed calls from the reads with MiXCR, one row per CDR3 protein. The data show roughly 250,000 distinct CDR3 sequences, roughly 82% seen once. The sequenced patients had an expansion of CD8+CD57+ cells seen by flow cytometry. Blood sampling was performed on the patients, and none of them had received therapy by then. This sequence originates from a human donor with aplastic anemia. Sample: sorted CD4+, CD8+, or CD8+CD57+ T cells (not recorded which) from PBMCs. The V gene is TRBV7-3, the J gene TRBJ2-3; 10 bases agree with TRBD2. CDR3 residues: CASSLVAGGSDTQYF. The CDR3, as DNA: TGTGCCAGCAGCCTAGTAGCGGGGGGATCAGATACGCAGTATTTT.